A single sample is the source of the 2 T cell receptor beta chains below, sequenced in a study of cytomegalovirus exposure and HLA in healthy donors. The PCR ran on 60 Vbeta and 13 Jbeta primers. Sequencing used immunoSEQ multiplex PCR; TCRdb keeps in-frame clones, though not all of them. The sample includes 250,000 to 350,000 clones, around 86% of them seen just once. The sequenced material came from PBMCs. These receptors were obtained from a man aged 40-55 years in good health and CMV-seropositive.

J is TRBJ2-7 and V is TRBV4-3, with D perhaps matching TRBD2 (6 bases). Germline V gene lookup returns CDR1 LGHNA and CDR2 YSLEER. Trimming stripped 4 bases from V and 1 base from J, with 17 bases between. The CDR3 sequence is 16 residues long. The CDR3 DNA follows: TGCGCCAGCAGCCTAGCACCACTTAGCGGTTCCTACGAGCAGTACTTC. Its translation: CASSLAPLSGSYEQYF.

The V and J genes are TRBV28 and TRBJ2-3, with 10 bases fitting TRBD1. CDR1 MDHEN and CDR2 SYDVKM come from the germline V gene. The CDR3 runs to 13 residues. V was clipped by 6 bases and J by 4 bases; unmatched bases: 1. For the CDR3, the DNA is TGTGCCAGCAGGACAGGGGGCGCAGATACGCAGTATTTT. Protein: CASRTGGADTQYF.